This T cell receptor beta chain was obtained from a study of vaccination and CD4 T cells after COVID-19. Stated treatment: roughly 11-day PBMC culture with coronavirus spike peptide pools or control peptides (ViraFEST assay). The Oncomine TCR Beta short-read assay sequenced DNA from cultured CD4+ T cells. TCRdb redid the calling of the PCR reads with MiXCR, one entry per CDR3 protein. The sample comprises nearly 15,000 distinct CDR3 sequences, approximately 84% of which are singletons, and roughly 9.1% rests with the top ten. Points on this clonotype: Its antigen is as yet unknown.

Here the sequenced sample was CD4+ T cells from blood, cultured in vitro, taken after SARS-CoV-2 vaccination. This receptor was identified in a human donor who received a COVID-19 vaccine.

CDR3 protein: CASSESGREKGYTF. The CDR3 DNA reads TGTGCCAGCAGTGAATCAGGCAGGGAGAAGGGCTACACCTTC. The chain links TRBV25-1 to TRBJ1-2; tentatively, D is TRBD1 (5 bases). Trimming pared 1 base from V and 8 bases from J, leaving 14 bases between. Per germline, CDR1 MGHDK and CDR2 SYGVNS. The CDR3 sequence is 14 residues long.